This T cell receptor (beta chain) appears in the sequencing data of a study of cytomegalovirus exposure and HLA in healthy donors. Regarding this clone: Its target is not known.

General study results and limits: Researchers counted around 150 TCR beta chains as cytomegalovirus-associated. A classifier reportedly called cytomegalovirus status with high sensitivity and specificity.

The PCR used 60 Vbeta and 13 Jbeta primers. TCRdb's table, derived via immunoSEQ multiplex PCR, lists solely in-frame clones and lacks some. The sample shows 95,000 or so clones, around 70% of them seen only once. Germline trimming cut 6 bases from V and 5 bases from J; bases unmatched to any gene: 11. This CDR3 spans 15 amino acids. Germline assignment: CDR1 SNHLY and CDR2 FYNNEI. Sequencing was performed on PBMCs. V is TRBV2 and J is TRBJ1-2; 8 nucleotides match TRBD1. This TCR came from a woman aged 45-59 years in good health and CMV-seropositive. The CDR3 sequence: CASRGGQGAVYGYTF. DNA for the CDR3: TGTGCCAGCAGGGGAGGGCAGGGGGCTGTGTATGGCTACACCTTC.